The clone carrying this T cell receptor beta chain was observed once. Sequencing used immunoSEQ multiplex PCR; TCRdb keeps in-frame clones, though not all of them. The repertoire has more than 60,000 clones, roughly 73% of them found once; the top ten carry 1.6%. The data stem from a study of OX40 agonist ivuxolimab in advanced cancers. The germline V gene encodes CDR1 SGHRS and CDR2 YFSETQ. V lost 0 bases and J 6 bases, leaving 10 bases between the germline ends. The CDR3 is 13 amino acids. The sequence derives from an adult with an advanced solid tumor such as melanoma, head and neck, liver or kidney cancer. The V call is TRBV5-1, the J call TRBJ2-7; D is uncertain. The sequencing used CD4+ or CD8+ T cells sorted from blood, collected in a trial of the OX40 agonist ivuxolimab. The CDR3, as DNA: TGCGCCAGCAGCTTGGCGGGTCAGACCGAGCAGTACTTC. Translated, it gives CASSLAGQTEQYF.